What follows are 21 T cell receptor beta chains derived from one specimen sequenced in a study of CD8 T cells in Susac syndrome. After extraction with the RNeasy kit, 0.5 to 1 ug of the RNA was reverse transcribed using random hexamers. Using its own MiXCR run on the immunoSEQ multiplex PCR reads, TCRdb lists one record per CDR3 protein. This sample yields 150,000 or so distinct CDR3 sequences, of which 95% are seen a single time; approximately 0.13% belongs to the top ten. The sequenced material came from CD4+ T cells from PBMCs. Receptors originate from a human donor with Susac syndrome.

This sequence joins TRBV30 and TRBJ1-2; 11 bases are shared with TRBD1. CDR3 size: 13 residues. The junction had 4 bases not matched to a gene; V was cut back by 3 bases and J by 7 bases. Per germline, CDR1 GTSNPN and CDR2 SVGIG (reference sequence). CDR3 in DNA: TGTGCCTGGAGGCGGACAGGGGGCACTGGCTACACCTTC. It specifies CAWRRTGGTGYTF.

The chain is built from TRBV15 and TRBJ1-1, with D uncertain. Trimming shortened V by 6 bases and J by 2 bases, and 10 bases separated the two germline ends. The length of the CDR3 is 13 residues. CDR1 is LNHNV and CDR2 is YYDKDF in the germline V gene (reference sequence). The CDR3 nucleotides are TGTGCCACCAGACGTCGGGGAAACACTGAAGCTTTCTTT. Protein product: CATRRRGNTEAFF.

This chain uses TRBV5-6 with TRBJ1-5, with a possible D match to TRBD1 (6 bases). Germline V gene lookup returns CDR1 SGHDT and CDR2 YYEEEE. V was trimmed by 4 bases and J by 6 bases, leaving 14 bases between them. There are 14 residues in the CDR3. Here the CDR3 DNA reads TGTGCCAGCAGCCACGGGACAACGGGTCAGCCCCAGCATTTT. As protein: CASSHGTTGQPQHF.

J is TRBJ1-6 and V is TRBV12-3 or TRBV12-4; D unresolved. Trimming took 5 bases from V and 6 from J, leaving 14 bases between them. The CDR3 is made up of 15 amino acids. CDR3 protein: CASSLRQTGNSPLHF. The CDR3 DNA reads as TGTGCCAGCAGTCTACGTCAAACGGGTAATTCACCCCTCCACTTT.

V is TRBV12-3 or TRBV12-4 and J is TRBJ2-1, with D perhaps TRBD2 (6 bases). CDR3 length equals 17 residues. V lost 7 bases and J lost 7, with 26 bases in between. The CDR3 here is CASNTETGTFRSNEQFF. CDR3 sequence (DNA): TGTGCCAGCAATACGGAGACCGGGACTTTCCGTTCAAATGAGCAGTTCTTC.

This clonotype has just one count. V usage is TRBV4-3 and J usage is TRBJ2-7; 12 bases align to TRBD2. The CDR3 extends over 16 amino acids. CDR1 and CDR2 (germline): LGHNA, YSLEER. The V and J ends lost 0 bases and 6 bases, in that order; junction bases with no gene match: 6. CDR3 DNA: TGCGCCAGCAGCCAAGAGGCTAGCGGGAGGGCCCTCGAGCAGTACTTC. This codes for CASSQEASGRALEQYF.

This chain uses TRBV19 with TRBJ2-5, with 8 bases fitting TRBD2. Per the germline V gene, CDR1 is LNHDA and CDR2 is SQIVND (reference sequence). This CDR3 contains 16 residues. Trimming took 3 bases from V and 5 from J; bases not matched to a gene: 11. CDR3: CASSMGLPSGGETQYF. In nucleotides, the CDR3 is TGTGCCAGTAGTATGGGATTACCGTCGGGAGGGGAGACCCAGTACTTC.

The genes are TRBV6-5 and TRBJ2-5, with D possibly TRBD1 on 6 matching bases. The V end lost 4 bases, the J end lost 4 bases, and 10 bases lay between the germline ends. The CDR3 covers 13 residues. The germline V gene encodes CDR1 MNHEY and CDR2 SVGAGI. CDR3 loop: CASSSAGVETQYF. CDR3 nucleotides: TGTGCCAGCAGTTCCGCAGGGGTAGAGACCCAGTACTTC.

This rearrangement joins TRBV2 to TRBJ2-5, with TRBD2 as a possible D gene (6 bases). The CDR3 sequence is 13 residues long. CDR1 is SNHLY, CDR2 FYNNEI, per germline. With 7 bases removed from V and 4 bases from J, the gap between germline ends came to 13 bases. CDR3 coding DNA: TGTGCCAGCACCGGAGGGCCAGGAGAGACCCAGTACTTC. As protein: CASTGGPGETQYF. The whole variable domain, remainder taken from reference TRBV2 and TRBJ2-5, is EPEVTQTPSHQVTQMGQEVILRCVPISNHLYFYWYRQILGQKVEFLVSFYNNEISEKSEIFDDQFSVERPDGSNFTLKIRSTKLEDSAMYFCASTGGPGETQYFGPGTRLLVL.

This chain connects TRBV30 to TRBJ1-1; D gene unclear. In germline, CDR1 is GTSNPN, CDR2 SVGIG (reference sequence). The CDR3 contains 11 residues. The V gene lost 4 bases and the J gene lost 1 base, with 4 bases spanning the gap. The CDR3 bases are TGTGCCTGGAAGGAGAACACTGAAGCTTTCTTT. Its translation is CAWKENTEAFF. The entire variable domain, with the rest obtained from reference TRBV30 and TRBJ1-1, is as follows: SQTIHQWPATLVQPVGSPLSLECTVEGTSNPNLYWYRQAAGRGLQLLFYSVGIGQISSEVPQNLSASRPQDRQFILSSKKLLLSDSGFYLCAWKENTEAFFGQGTRLTVV.

CDR3 loop: CSAERNYNEQFF. CDR3 DNA: TGCAGCGCAGAGCGGAACTACAATGAGCAGTTCTTC. This chain links TRBV29-1 with TRBJ2-1; D might be TRBD2 (5 bases). The CDR3 is 12 residues long. The germline gives CDR1 SQVTM, CDR2 ANQGSEA. Trimming removed 7 bases from V and 3 bases from J, with 10 bases in between.

CDR3 in amino acids: CASSVGQLSEKLFF. The CDR3 bases are TGTGCCAGCAGCGTGGGACAGCTGAGTGAAAAACTGTTTTTT. The rearrangement uses TRBV7-9 and TRBJ1-4; 7 positions agree with TRBD1. V gave up 5 bases and J gave up 7 bases; unmatched junction bases: 7. CDR3 length: 14 residues. Germline assignment: CDR1 SEHNR and CDR2 FQNEAQ (reference sequence).

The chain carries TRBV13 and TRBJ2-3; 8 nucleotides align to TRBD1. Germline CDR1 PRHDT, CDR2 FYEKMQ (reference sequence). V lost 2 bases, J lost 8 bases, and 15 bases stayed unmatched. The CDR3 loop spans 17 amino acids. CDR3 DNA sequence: TGTGCCAGCAGCTTAAACAGGGGGTACAGGAGGTCGGTTACGCAGTATTTT. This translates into CASSLNRGYRRSVTQYF.

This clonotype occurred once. The CDR3 here is CASSSTATPRSQYF. CDR3 nucleotide sequence: TGTGCCAGCAGCTCGACAGCCACCCCCCGTTCTCAGTACTTC. The chain uses TRBV13 and TRBJ2-7; perhaps TRBD1 as D (5 bases). CDR3 length: 14 amino acids. V was clipped by 4 bases and J by 10 bases, with 20 bases between them. Germline CDR1 and CDR2: PRHDT and FYEKMQ (reference sequence).

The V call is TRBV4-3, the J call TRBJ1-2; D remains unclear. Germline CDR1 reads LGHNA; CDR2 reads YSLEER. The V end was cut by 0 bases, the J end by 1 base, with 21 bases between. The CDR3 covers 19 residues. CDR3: CASSQDSYGGFPINYGYTF. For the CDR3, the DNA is TGCGCCAGCAGCCAAGATTCATACGGCGGGTTCCCCATTAACTATGGCTACACCTTC.

CDR3 loop: CSVRSSYNEQFF. The CDR3, as DNA: TGCAGTGTCCGGAGCTCCTACAATGAGCAGTTCTTC. J is TRBJ2-1 and V is TRBV20-1; D remains ambiguous. The CDR3 contains 12 residues. CDR1 and CDR2 (germline): DFQATT, SNEGSKA (reference sequence). Trimming pared 7 bases from V and 0 bases from J, leaving 7 bases between.

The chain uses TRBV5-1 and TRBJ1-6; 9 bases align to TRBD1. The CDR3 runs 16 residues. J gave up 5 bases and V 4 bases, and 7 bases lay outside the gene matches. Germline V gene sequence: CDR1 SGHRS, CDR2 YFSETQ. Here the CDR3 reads CASSLTGQGNNSPLHF. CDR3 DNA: TGCGCCAGCAGCCTGACGGGACAGGGAAATAATTCACCCCTCCACTTT.

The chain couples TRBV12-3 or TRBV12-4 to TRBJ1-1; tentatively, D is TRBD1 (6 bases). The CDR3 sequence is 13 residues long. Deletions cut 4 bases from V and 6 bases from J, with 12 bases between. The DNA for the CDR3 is TGTGCCAGCAGTTCCTGGACAGCAGCTGAAGCTTTCTTT. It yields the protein CASSSWTAAEAFF.

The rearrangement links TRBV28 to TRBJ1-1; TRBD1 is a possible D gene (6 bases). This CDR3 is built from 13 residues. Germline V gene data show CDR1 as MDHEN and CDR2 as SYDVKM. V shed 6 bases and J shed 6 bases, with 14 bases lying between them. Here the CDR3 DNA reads TGTGCCAGCAGCTCCCCGGGGGGCTCTGAAGCTTTCTTT. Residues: CASSSPGGSEAFF. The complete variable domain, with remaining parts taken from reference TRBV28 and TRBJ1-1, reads DVKVTQSSRYLVKRTGEKVFLECVQDMDHENMFWYRQDPGLGLRLIYFSYDVKMKEKGDIPEGYSVSREKKERFSLILESASTNQTSMYLCASSSPGGSEAFFGQGTRLTVV.

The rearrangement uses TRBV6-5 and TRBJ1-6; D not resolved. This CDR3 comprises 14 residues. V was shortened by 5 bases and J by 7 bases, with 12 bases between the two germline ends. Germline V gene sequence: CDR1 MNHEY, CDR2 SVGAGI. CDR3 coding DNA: TGTGCCAGCAGTAATTACCCCTTCAATTCACCCCTCCACTTT. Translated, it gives CASSNYPFNSPLHF.

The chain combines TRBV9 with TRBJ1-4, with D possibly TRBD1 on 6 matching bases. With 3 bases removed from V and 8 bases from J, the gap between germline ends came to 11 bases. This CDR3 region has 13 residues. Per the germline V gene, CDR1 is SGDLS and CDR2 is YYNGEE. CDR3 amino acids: CASSATGGEKLFF. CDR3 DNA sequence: TGTGCCAGCAGCGCGACCGGGGGCGAAAAACTGTTTTTT.